This T cell receptor (beta chain) was captured in a study of CD8 T cells in Susac syndrome (dated by TCRdb to about 2019). About the investigation overall: Whether CD8+ T cell activation and differentiation in Susac syndrome was antigen driven was tested using repertoire sequencing. CD8+ T cell repertoire clonality was compared between approximately 12 healthy donors, approximately 14 Susac syndrome patients and roughly 15 multiple sclerosis patients. The study at large found these results: The TCR sequencing and HLA analysis was acknowledged to have included a relatively small number of individuals.

Peripheral blood CD8+ and CD4+ T cells from healthy donors, Susac syndrome patients and multiple sclerosis patients were profiled by high-throughput TCR beta sequencing. Treatment-naive patients with stable or active relapsing-remitting disease fulfilling revised McDonald criteria were used as multiple sclerosis controls. CD8+ TEMRA cells were enriched by FACS, while bulk CD8+ and CD4+ T cells were purified by magnetic negative isolation. Blood was collected in EDTA tubes and processed within 24 hours, with PBMCs isolated through density gradient centrifugation. PBMCs intended for TCR sequencing were cryopreserved in liquid nitrogen and were subsequently thawed in a 37 degrees C water bath. Purity of sorted or isolated CD4+, CD8+ and CD8+ TEMRA cells was at least 90%. The CDR3 covers 18 residues, taking in both the cysteine and the phenylalanine. Only the CDR3 region is kept as DNA, spanning 54 bases read in frame from base 1. The germline V gene supplies CDR1 SGHRS and CDR2 YFSETQ. V gives up 7 bases and J gives up 0 bases, and the segment between their germline ends measures 25 bases.

RNA was extracted using the RNeasy kit, and about 0.45 to 1 microgram was reverse transcribed with random hexamers. The immunoSEQ multiplex PCR assay, which covers 54 Vbeta and 13 Jbeta segments, was used to amplify TCR beta CDR3 regions. PCR amplification bias was corrected by using a synthetic template baseline for primer optimization and computational correction. As for how the authors treated the data: Reads were annotated to V, D and J genes according to IMGT and were analyzed with immunoSEQ Analyzer, with only productive sequences retained. Clonality was computed as one minus Shannon entropy normalized by log2 of the number of productive unique sequences. For each patient and control, public and private clones were evaluated among the 100 most prevalent clones. A clone was defined as Susac-specific if it was absent from the healthy and MS cohorts, from over 1,000 published viral clones and from other ImmuneACCESS disease sequences. Clones were called with MiXCR by TCRdb after fastp trimmed the public reads at Q25, and only in-frame beta chains were retained. For every CDR3 protein sequence, its rows merge into one entry that carries the most common genes and DNA. TCRdb assigned the V and J calls; the authors' analysis was not used. The sample includes 400,000 to 550,000 distinct CDR3 sequences, with 75% to 90% observed a single time. Clones ranked in the top ten supply about 0.12% of the sample.

This clonotype was seen just once. The antigen this receptor binds is unknown. It has no much larger one-base neighbor in the sample; base qualities were not kept. One read amounts to weak evidence. The source of this sequence is a human donor with multiple sclerosis. Sequencing was done on a sample of CD8+ T cells from PBMCs. The chain was built from TRBV5-1 and TRBJ1-2; a tentative D call is TRBD1 (5 bases match). CDR3 reads: CASRSPGEILITNYGYTF. Here is the DNA: TGCGCCAGCCGTTCACCGGGGGAGATCCTTATTACTAACTATGGCTACACCTTC.